One and the same sample provided the 27 T cell receptor beta chains below, sequenced in a study of radiation and T cells in renal cell carcinoma. Some clones are missing from TCRdb's copy, which holds only in-frame ones; the method was immunoSEQ multiplex PCR. The table has about 140,000 clones, approximately 87% seen once. Stated time point: baseline pretreatment blood. Treatment: 15 Gy SBRT to primary tumor, nephrectomy 4 weeks later. The sample was blood, taken from a patient whose treatment included radiotherapy and nephrectomy. The receptor set was obtained from a woman between 50 and 59 years old with renal cell carcinoma.

V usage is TRBV6-5 and J usage is TRBJ1-1; 8 bases align to TRBD1. This CDR3 spans 14 amino acids. CDR1 is MNHEY, CDR2 SVGAGI, per germline. The junction had 4 bases not matched to a gene; V was cut back by 2 bases and J by 5 bases. The CDR3 DNA follows: TGTGCCAGCAGTTACGACAGGGGTCGGACTGAAGCTTTCTTT. Protein product: CASSYDRGRTEAFF.

The chain couples TRBV4-3 to TRBJ1-1; no firm D call. V was pared by 1 base and J by 2 bases, with 8 bases between. The germline V gene encodes CDR1 LGHNA and CDR2 YSLEER. The CDR3 runs to 14 residues. CDR3 nucleotides: TGCGCCAGCAGCCAAGGGTCGCCTAACACTGAAGCTTTCTTT. As protein: CASSQGSPNTEAFF.

The chain couples TRBV5-4 to TRBJ2-7, with D tentatively TRBD1 (5 bases). Germline V lookup: CDR1 SGHNT, CDR2 YYREEE (reference sequence). Trimming took 4 bases from V and 8 from J, leaving 28 bases between them. The CDR3 runs 17 residues. The CDR3 region is CASSPPTGENDPTQQYF. CDR3 in DNA: TGTGCCAGCAGCCCCCCCACAGGAGAAAATGATCCTACGCAGCAGTACTTC.

This clone has more than one count but fewer than ten. The chain joins TRBV4-3 to TRBJ1-1, with D uncertain. Germline V gene sequence: CDR1 LGHNA, CDR2 YSLEER. This CDR3 region has 14 residues. The V and J ends lost 1 base and 0 bases respectively, with 6 bases between them. CDR3 protein: CASSQAGLNTEAFF. For the CDR3, the DNA is TGCGCCAGCAGCCAAGCAGGATTGAACACTGAAGCTTTCTTT.

This clone turned up a few times. The chain joins TRBV9 to TRBJ1-1; D might be TRBD1 (5 bases). V was trimmed by 3 bases and J by 0 bases, leaving 12 bases between them. The CDR3 consists of 15 residues. Germline V lookup: CDR1 SGDLS, CDR2 YYNGEE. The CDR3 DNA reads TGTGCCAGCAGCGCTGGGGCGGCCATGAACACTGAAGCTTTCTTT. The encoded protein is CASSAGAAMNTEAFF. The full variable domain, rest sourced from reference TRBV9 and TRBJ1-1, is DSGVTQTPKHLITATGQRVTLRCSPRSGDLSVYWYQQSLDQGLQFLIQYYNGEERAKGNILERFSAQQFPDLHSELNLSSLELGDSALYFCASSAGAAMNTEAFFGQGTRLTVV.

V is TRBV7-2 and J is TRBJ1-1; no clear D. Trimming stripped 1 base from V and 1 base from J, with 7 bases between. The CDR3 runs 14 residues. CDR1 and CDR2 (germline): SGHTA, FQGNSA. CDR3 protein: CASSLGFENTEAFF. The DNA of the CDR3 is TGTGCCAGCAGCTTAGGGTTCGAGAACACTGAAGCTTTCTTT.

V and J are TRBV7-2 and TRBJ2-7, with D uncertain. CDR3 size: 11 residues. The V end lost 3 bases, the J end lost 5 bases, and 5 bases lay between the germline ends. Germline V lookup: CDR1 SGHTA, CDR2 FQGNSA. CDR3 loop: CASSFLDEQYF. In DNA form, the CDR3 reads TGTGCCAGCAGCTTTCTCGACGAGCAGTACTTC.

The chain has TRBV4-1 and TRBJ2-7; no clear D gene. The CDR3 consists of 13 residues. Germline V gene lookup returns CDR1 MGHRA and CDR2 YSYEKL. The V and J ends lost 3 bases and 3 bases respectively, with 9 bases between them. The CDR3 DNA sequence: TGCGCCAGCAGCCAGGGAACTTTCTACGAGCAGTACTTC. Translated: CASSQGTFYEQYF.

This chain links TRBV4-3 with TRBJ2-7, with a tentative D call TRBD2 (7 bases). Per germline, CDR1 LGHNA and CDR2 YSLEER. CDR3 length: 21 residues. Trimming stripped 0 bases from V and 1 base from J, with 28 bases between. The CDR3 protein is CASSQDHVRGALGFPSYEQYF. The CDR3 DNA is TGCGCCAGCAGCCAAGATCACGTACGGGGGGCCCTCGGATTCCCTTCCTACGAGCAGTACTTC.

This clone was seen more than once but under ten times. The gene calls are TRBV7-9 and TRBJ1-1; D is ambiguous. Trimming pared 4 bases from V and 7 bases from J, leaving 16 bases between. The CDR3 totals 14 residues. The V gene's germline CDR1 is SEHNR and CDR2 FQNEAQ (reference sequence). The CDR3 here is CASSSYQTTDEAFF. The CDR3, as DNA: TGTGCCAGCAGCTCGTATCAGACGACCGATGAAGCTTTCTTT.

CDR3: CASKQTPAWPQHF. As DNA, the CDR3 is TGTGCCAGCAAACAGACTCCTGCATGGCCCCAGCATTTT. V usage is TRBV6-1 and J usage is TRBJ1-5; no reliable D call. Trimming took off 7 bases at V and 9 bases at J, with 16 bases between the two ends. Germline loops: CDR1 MNHNS, CDR2 SASEGT. The CDR3 spans 13 residues.

The chain is built from TRBV20-1 and TRBJ2-7; D gene uncertain. The CDR3 totals 9 residues. The V end lost 3 bases, the J end lost 3 bases, and 0 bases lay between the germline ends. CDR1 is DFQATT and CDR2 is SNEGSKA in the germline V gene (reference sequence). DNA for the CDR3: TGCAGTGCTAGCTACGAGCAGTACTTC. It codes for CSASYEQYF.

V usage is TRBV30 and J usage is TRBJ2-2, with D uncertain. Germline loops: CDR1 GTSNPN, CDR2 SVGIG (reference sequence). V dropped 0 bases and J dropped 1 base, with 6 bases sitting between them. This CDR3 is built from 14 residues. Here the CDR3 DNA reads TGTGCCTGGAGTGTATTACAGAACACCGGGGAGCTGTTTTTT. This gives the protein CAWSVLQNTGELFF. Variable domain in full (rest from reference TRBV30 and TRBJ2-2): SQTIHQWPATLVQPVGSPLSLECTVEGTSNPNLYWYRQAAGRGLQLLFYSVGIGQISSEVPQNLSASRPQDRQFILSSKKLLLSDSGFYLCAWSVLQNTGELFFGEGSRLTVL.

The chain links TRBV5-1 to TRBJ1-6; D possibly corresponds to TRBD1 (6 bases). Trimming left V 0 bases short and J 10 bases short, with 17 bases between. The germline CDR1 and CDR2 sequences are SGHRS and YFSETQ. CDR3 length equals 16 residues. The CDR3 loop reads CASSLESGRGGSPLHF. The CDR3, as DNA: TGCGCCAGCAGCTTGGAATCGGGCAGGGGTGGCTCACCCCTCCACTTT.

Concerning this clone: A junction boundary mismatches the germline segment, possibly from a read error. CDR3 bases: TGTGTCAGCAGCGGAGCCCCGGCCAGCGGGGGGGAAAAACTGTTTTTT. Translation gives CVSSGAPASGGEKLFF. The gene calls are TRBV9 and TRBJ1-4; TRBD1 might be the D (5 bases). Per the germline V gene, CDR1 is SGDLS and CDR2 is YYNGEE. This CDR3 region has 16 residues.

V gene TRBV7-9 combines with J gene TRBJ2-4, with 10 bases that match TRBD2. Trimming at V came to 1 base and at J to 8 bases, leaving 8 bases not matched to a gene. Germline V gene lookup returns CDR1 SEHNR and CDR2 FQNEAQ (reference sequence). The CDR3 is 16 residues long. CDR3 sequence reads: CASSLEGLAMTDIQYF. In DNA, the CDR3 is TGTGCCAGCAGCTTAGAGGGACTAGCGATGACTGACATTCAGTACTTC.

The chain couples TRBV4-3 to TRBJ2-1; the match to TRBD1 covers 8 bases. The CDR3 consists of 14 residues. V shed 4 bases and J 8 bases; nucleotides not matched to a gene: 7. Germline values: CDR1 LGHNA, CDR2 YSLEER. The CDR3 loop reads CASSRGQGRYEQFF. CDR3 nucleotides: TGCGCCAGCAGCCGAGGACAGGGCAGGTATGAGCAGTTCTTC.

This clone was detected a few times. The V call is TRBV12-5, the J call TRBJ2-3; 9 bases are shared with TRBD1. J was trimmed by 0 bases and V by 6 bases; bases with no gene match: 16. From germline, CDR1 is LGHNT and CDR2 FRNRAP. The CDR3 totals 19 residues. The CDR3 loop is CASGPGQGSPLPSTDTQYF. In DNA, the CDR3 is TGTGCTAGTGGGCCGGGACAGGGAAGCCCACTGCCAAGCACAGATACGCAGTATTTT.

The gene calls are TRBV29-1 and TRBJ2-3; D unresolved. The ends were cut back, 0 bases at V and 0 bases at J, with 13 bases in the middle. The CDR3 length is 16 residues. The germline gives CDR1 SQVTM, CDR2 ANQGSEA. The CDR3 protein is CSVEDRARLSTDTQYF. DNA of the CDR3: TGCAGCGTTGAAGATCGGGCGAGACTTAGCACAGATACGCAGTATTTT.

In its sample, this clone was seen a few times. The V call is TRBV5-1, the J call TRBJ2-3, with D perhaps TRBD1 (5 bases). Germline V gene lookup returns CDR1 SGHRS and CDR2 YFSETQ. This CDR3 is built from 14 residues. The ends were cut back, 5 bases at V and 3 bases at J, with 13 bases in the middle. The CDR3 bases are TGCGCCAGCAGTTATGACAGACGAACAGATACGCAGTATTTT. It yields the protein CASSYDRRTDTQYF.

The rearrangement uses TRBV5-1 and TRBJ1-6, with 12 nucleotides matching TRBD1. CDR3 length: 15 amino acids. V was clipped by 3 bases and J by 7 bases; unmatched bases: 2. CDR1 is SGHRS, CDR2 YFSETQ, per germline. CDR3 region: CASSWGTGGNSPLHF. The CDR3 DNA reads as TGCGCCAGCAGCTGGGGGACAGGGGGCAATTCACCCCTCCACTTT.

The V and J genes are TRBV6-5 and TRBJ2-7; D remains unclear. Germline V gene sequence: CDR1 MNHEY, CDR2 SVGAGI. The CDR3 has 15 residues. V dropped 8 bases and J dropped 3 bases, with 20 bases sitting between them. CDR3 DNA sequence: TGTGCCAGCGGAAGATCCTTGGACGGAAACTACGAGCAGTACTTC. This encodes CASGRSLDGNYEQYF.

The chain has TRBV5-1 and TRBJ2-7; D unclear. V gave up 0 bases and J gave up 3 bases, with 7 bases separating them. The CDR3 sequence is 13 residues long. Germline values: CDR1 SGHRS, CDR2 YFSETQ. Written as DNA, the CDR3 is TGCGCCAGCAGCTTGGACGGCGTCTACGAGCAGTACTTC. It yields the protein CASSLDGVYEQYF.

V gene TRBV5-6 combines with J gene TRBJ2-5; D unclear. The CDR3 consists of 14 residues. V gave up 0 bases and J gave up 1 base, with 7 bases separating them. The germline gives CDR1 SGHDT, CDR2 YYEEEE. CDR3 sequence reads: CASSLGLIQETQYF. CDR3 nucleotide sequence: TGTGCCAGCAGCTTGGGGTTAATCCAAGAGACCCAGTACTTC.

V gene TRBV7-2 combines with J gene TRBJ1-2, with a weak D call TRBD1 (6 bases). Germline CDR1 is SGHTA and CDR2 is FQGNSA. V lost 5 bases and J lost 3, with 16 bases in between. The CDR3 has 15 residues. CDR3 DNA sequence: TGTGCCAGCAGCCGACCCAGGGGTTTAGACTATGGCTACACCTTC. Translated: CASSRPRGLDYGYTF.

This chain uses TRBV4-3 with TRBJ1-6; D is unresolved. The germline V gene has CDR1 LGHNA and CDR2 YSLEER. The CDR3 is 15 residues long. The germline V and J ends were trimmed by 1 base and 11 bases, with 15 bases remaining between them. CDR3 nucleotides: TGCGCCAGCAGCCAAGGACCGATGGATCGCGCACCCCTCCACTTT. Its protein product is CASSQGPMDRAPLHF.

The chain combines TRBV30 with TRBJ2-3; 7 bases map to TRBD2. Germline loops: CDR1 GTSNPN, CDR2 SVGIG (reference sequence). CDR3 length equals 14 residues. V lost 5 bases and J lost 2; bases outside the gene matches: 7. The CDR3 DNA reads as TGTGCCTGGGGGGCTAGCGGACCCACAGATACGCAGTATTTT. Amino acid sequence: CAWGASGPTDTQYF.